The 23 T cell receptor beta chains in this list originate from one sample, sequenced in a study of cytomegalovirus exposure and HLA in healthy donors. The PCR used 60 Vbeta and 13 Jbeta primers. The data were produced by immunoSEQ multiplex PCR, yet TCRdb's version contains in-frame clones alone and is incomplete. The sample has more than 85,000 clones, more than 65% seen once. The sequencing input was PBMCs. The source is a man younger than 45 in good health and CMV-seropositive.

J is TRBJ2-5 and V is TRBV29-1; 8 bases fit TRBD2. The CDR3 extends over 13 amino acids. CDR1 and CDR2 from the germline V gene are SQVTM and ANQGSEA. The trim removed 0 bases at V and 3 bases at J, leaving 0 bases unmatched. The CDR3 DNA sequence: TGCAGCGTTGAAGAGGGACTAGAAGAGACCCAGTACTTC. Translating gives CSVEEGLEETQYF.

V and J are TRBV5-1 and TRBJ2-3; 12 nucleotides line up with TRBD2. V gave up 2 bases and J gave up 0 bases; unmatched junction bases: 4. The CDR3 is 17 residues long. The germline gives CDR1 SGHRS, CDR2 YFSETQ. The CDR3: CASSFGLAGRSTDTQYF. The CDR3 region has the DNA TGCGCCAGCAGCTTCGGACTAGCGGGGAGGAGCACAGATACGCAGTATTTT.

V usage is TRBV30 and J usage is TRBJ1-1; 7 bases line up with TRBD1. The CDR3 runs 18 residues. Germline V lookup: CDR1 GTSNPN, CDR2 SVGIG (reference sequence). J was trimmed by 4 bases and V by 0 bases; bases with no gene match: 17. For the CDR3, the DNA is TGTGCCTGGAGTGTAAAGGGGGGACAGTGGGGACATGGCACTGAAGCTTTCTTT. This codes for CAWSVKGGQWGHGTEAFF.

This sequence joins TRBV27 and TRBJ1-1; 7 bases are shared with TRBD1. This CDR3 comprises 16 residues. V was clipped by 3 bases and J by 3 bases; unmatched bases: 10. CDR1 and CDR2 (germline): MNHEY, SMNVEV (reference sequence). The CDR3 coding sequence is TGTGCCAGCAGTTTCTCAGGGGGAAGTGTGGACACTGAAGCTTTCTTT. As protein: CASSFSGGSVDTEAFF.

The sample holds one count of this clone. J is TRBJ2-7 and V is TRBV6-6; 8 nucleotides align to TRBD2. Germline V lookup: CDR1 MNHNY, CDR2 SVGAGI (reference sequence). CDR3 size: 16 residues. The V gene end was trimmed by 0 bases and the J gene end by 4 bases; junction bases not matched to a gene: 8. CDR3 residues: CASSYSQPGGMYEQYF. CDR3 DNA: TGTGCCAGCAGTTACTCCCAGCCGGGGGGGATGTACGAGCAGTACTTC.

The CDR3 nucleotides read TGTGCCACCACACTAGCGGTCACCGGGGAGCTGTTTTTT. Protein product: CATTLAVTGELFF. The chain uses TRBV7-9 and TRBJ2-2; TRBD2 matches 8 bases. Trimming at V came to 10 bases and at J to 4 bases, leaving 5 bases not matched to a gene. The CDR3 runs 13 residues. Germline V gene sequence: CDR1 SEHNR, CDR2 FQNEAQ (reference sequence).

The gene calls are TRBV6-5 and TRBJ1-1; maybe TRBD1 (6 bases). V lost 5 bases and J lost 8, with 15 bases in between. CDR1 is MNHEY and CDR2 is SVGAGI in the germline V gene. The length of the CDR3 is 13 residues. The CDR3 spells CASSPGQFSEAFF. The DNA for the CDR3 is TGTGCCAGCAGTCCTGGACAGTTTTCCGAAGCTTTCTTT.

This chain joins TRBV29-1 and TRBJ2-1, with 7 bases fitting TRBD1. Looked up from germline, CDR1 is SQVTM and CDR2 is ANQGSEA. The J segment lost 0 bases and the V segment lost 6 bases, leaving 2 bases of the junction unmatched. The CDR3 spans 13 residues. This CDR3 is CSVRDSSYNEQFF. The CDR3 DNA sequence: TGCAGCGTCCGGGACAGCTCCTACAATGAGCAGTTCTTC.

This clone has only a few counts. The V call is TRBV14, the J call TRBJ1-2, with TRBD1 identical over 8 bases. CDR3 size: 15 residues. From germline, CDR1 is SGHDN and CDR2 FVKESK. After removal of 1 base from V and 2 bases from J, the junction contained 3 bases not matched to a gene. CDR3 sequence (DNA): TGTGCCAGCAGCCAAGGGACAGGGATGAACTATGGCTACACCTTC. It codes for CASSQGTGMNYGYTF.

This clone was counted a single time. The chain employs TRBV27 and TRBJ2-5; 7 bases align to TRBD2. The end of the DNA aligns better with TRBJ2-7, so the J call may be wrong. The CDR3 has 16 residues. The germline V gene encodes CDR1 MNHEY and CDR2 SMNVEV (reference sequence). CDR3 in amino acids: CASSLRGTESSYEQYF. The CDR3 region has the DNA TGTGCCAGCTCCTTGCGGGGGACGGAGAGCTCCTACGAGCAGTACTTC.

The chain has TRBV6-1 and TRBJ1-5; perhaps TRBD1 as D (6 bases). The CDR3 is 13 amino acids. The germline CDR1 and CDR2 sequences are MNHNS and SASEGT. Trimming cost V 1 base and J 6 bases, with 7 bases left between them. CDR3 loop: CASSEDRAQPQHF. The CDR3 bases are TGTGCCAGCAGTGAAGACAGGGCTCAGCCCCAGCATTTT.

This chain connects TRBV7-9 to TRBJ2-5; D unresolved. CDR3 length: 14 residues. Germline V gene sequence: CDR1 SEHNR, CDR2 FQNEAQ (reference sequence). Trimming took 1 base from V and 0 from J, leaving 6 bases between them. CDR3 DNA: TGTGCCAGCAGCTTAGGGGCCAACCAAGAGACCCAGTACTTC. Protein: CASSLGANQETQYF.

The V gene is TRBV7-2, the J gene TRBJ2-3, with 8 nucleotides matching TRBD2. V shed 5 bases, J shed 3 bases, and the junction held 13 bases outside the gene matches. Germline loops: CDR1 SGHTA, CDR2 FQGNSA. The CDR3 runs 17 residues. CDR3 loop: CASSPRRGGRQTDTQYF. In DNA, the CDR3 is TGTGCCAGCAGCCCCCGCCGGGGGGGCCGACAGACAGATACGCAGTATTTT.

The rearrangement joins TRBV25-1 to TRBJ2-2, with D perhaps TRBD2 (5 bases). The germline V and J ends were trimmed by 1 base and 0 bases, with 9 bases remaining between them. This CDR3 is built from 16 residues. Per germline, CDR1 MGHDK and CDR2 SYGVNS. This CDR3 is CASSEWPGSNTGELFF. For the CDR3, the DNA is TGTGCCAGCAGTGAATGGCCGGGGTCGAACACCGGGGAGCTGTTTTTT.

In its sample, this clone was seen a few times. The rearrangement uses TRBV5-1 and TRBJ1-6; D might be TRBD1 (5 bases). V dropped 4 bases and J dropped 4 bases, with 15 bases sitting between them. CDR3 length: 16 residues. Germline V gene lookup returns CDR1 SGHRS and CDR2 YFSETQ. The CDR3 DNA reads TGCGCCAGCAGCCCGGACAAATACCTTTATAATTCACCCCTCCACTTT. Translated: CASSPDKYLYNSPLHF. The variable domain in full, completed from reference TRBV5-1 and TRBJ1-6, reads KAGVTQTPRYLIKTRGQQVTLSCSPISGHRSVSWYQQTPGQGLQFLFEYFSETQRNKGNFPGRFSGRQFSNSRSEMNVSTLELGDSALYLCASSPDKYLYNSPLHFGNGTRLTVT.

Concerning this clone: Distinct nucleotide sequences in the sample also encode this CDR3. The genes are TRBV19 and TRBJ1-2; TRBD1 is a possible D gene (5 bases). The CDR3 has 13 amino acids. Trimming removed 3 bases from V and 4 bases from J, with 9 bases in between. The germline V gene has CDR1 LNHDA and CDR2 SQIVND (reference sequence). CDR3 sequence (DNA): TGTGCCAGTAGTATCGGGGGTTCCTATGGCTACACCTTC. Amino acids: CASSIGGSYGYTF.

The CDR3 DNA is TGCACCAGCAGCCAACCCCCTATAACCTGGGCGGGGGCCCAAGAGACCCAGTACTTC. Amino acids: CTSSQPPITWAGAQETQYF. The chain recombines TRBV1 with TRBJ2-5; the tabulated D call, TRBD2, remains unverified against the DNA. TRBV1 is a pseudogene locus. This CDR3 contains 19 residues.

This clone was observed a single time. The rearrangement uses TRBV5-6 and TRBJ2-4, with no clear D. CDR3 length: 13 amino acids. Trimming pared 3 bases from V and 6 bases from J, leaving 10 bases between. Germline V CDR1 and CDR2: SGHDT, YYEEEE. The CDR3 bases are TGTGCCAGCAGCTCCTCTGACTTAAACATTCAGTACTTC. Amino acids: CASSSSDLNIQYF. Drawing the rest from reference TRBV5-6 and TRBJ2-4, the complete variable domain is DAGVTQSPTHLIKTRGQQVTLRCSPKSGHDTVSWYQQALGQGPQFIFQYYEEEERQRGNFPDRFSGHQFPNYSSELNVNALLLGDSALYLCASSSSDLNIQYFGAGTRLSVL.

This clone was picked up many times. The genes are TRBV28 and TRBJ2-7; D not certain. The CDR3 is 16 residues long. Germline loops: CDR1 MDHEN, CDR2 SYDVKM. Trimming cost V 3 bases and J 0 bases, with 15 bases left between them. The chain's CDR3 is CASSFPPGDGSYEQYF. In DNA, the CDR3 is TGTGCCAGCAGTTTCCCCCCCGGAGACGGCTCCTACGAGCAGTACTTC.

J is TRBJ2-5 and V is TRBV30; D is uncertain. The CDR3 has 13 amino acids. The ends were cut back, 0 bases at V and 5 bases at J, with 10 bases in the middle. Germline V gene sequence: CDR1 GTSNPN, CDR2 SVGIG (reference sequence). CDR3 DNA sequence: TGTGCCTGGAGTGTCCCCGGGTCGGAGACCCAGTACTTC. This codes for CAWSVPGSETQYF.

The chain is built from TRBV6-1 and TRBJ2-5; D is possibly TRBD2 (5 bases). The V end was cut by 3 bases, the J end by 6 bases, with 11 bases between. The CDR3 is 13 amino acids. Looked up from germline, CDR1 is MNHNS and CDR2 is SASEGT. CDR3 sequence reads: CASSDWLAKTQYF. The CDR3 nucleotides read TGTGCCAGCAGTGACTGGCTAGCCAAGACCCAGTACTTC.

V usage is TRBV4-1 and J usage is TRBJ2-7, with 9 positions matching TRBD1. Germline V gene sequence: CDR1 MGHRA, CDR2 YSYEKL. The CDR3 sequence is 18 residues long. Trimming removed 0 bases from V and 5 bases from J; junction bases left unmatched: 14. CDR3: CASSQDSFTGDRAHEQYF. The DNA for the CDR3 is TGCGCCAGCAGCCAAGATAGCTTTACCGGGGACAGGGCCCACGAGCAGTACTTC.

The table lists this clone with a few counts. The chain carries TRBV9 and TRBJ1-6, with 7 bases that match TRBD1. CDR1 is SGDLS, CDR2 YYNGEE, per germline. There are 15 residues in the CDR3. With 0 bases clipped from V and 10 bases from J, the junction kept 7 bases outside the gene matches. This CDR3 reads CASSVGGGGRSPLHF. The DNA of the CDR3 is TGTGCCAGCAGCGTAGGTGGAGGGGGCAGATCACCCCTCCACTTT.